A single sample gave rise to the 4 T cell receptor beta chains below, sequenced in a study of blood T cell repertoires in COVID-19. The assay was immunoSEQ multiplex PCR, and TCRdb's table has in-frame clones only and misses some. The table shows 85,000 to 100,000 clones, with less than 85% occurring only once. What was sequenced was peripheral blood. These receptors all stem from a human donor in a cohort sampled during active COVID-19.

The J gene is TRBJ2-4, the V gene TRBV6-1; 13 bases match TRBD2. The junction had 7 bases not matched to a gene; V was cut back by 4 bases and J by 7 bases. Germline V lookup: CDR1 MNHNS, CDR2 SASEGT. The CDR3 consists of 16 residues. CDR3 bases: TGTGCCAGCAGTGTTGGACTAGCGGGAGCCGATAACATTCAGTACTTC. This codes for CASSVGLAGADNIQYF.

This clone was seen a handful of times. The V call is TRBV18, the J call TRBJ2-7; 7 nucleotides line up with TRBD1. This CDR3 has 15 amino acids. Germline CDR1 KGHSH, CDR2 LQKENI. The V gene end was trimmed by 3 bases and the J gene end by 0 bases; junction bases not matched to a gene: 5. CDR3 nucleotide sequence: TGTGCCAGCTCACCGGGACAGCCGAGCTCCTACGAGCAGTACTTC. This codes for CASSPGQPSSYEQYF.

This chain joins TRBV6-5 and TRBJ1-2; a possible D gene is TRBD1 (6 bases). Trimming stripped 6 bases from V and 8 bases from J, with 16 bases between. There are 13 residues in the CDR3. In germline, CDR1 is MNHEY, CDR2 SVGAGI. The CDR3 nucleotides read TGTGCCAGCAGGCTTTCAGGGGACGGAGGCTACACCTTC. Protein: CASRLSGDGGYTF.

This clone was observed a single time. The chain couples TRBV5-4 to TRBJ1-3; 7 bases line up with TRBD1. CDR3 length: 16 residues. CDR1 is SGHNT, CDR2 YYREEE, per germline (reference sequence). The V and J ends lost 4 bases and 0 bases, in that order; junction bases with no gene match: 7. The CDR3 nucleotides read TGTGCCAGCAGCCTCGAGGGGGCCCTCTCTGGAAACACCATATATTTT. Amino acid sequence: CASSLEGALSGNTIYF.